This T cell receptor beta chain was sequenced for a study of blood T cells in healthy people across ages. Turning to the study itself: Template switching recovered approximately one barcoded beta molecule for every two T cells.

CDR1 and CDR2 from the germline V gene are SGHRS and YFSETQ. The ends lost 1 base at V and 1 base at J; junction bases unmatched: 3. The CDR3 consists of 15 residues. In the case of this clonotype: No antigen is known for it.

Study-wide results and limits: A conclusive naive versus antigen-experienced comparison was prevented by the unsorted PBMCs. Diversity was estimated from one million T cells, and these estimates were considered underestimates.

For the second PCR, which ran for about 6 to 12 cycles, a sample-barcoded 5' primer and a J-beta primer mix were used. With 12 random nucleotides, a template-switch adaptor tagged each individual cDNA molecule. From the 5' RACE reads, TCRdb called clonotypes with MiXCR, one entry per CDR3 protein. The sample shows 1,100,000 or so distinct CDR3 sequences, more than 35% of them seen only once. The TCR sequence derives from a woman between 55 and 75 years old in good health. The gene calls are TRBV5-1 and TRBJ2-5; 8 bases align to TRBD1. The sequenced sample was blood. CDR3 residues: CASSLRTGTQETQYF. CDR3 nucleotide sequence: TGCGCCAGCAGCTTGCGGACAGGGACCCAAGAGACCCAGTACTTC.